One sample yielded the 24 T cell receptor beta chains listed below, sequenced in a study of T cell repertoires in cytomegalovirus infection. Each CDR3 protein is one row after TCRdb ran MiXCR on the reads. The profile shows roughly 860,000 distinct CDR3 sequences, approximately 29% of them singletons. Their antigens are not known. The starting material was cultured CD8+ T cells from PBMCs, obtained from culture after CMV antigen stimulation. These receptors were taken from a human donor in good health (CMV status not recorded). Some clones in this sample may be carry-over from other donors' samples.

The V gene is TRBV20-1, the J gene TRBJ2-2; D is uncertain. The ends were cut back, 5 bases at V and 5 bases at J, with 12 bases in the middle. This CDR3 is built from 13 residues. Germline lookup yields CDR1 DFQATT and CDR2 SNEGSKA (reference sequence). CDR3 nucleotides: TGCAGTGCTGCTAGGTTGGGGACCGGGGAGCTGTTTTTT. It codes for CSAARLGTGELFF.

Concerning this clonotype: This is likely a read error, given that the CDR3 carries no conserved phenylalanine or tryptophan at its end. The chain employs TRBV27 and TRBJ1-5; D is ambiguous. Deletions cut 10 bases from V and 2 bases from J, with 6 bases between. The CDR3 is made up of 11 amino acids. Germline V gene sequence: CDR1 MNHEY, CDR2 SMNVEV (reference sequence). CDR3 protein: CAIGGNQPQHY. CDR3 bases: TGTGCCATCGGCGGCAATCAGCCCCAGCATTAT.

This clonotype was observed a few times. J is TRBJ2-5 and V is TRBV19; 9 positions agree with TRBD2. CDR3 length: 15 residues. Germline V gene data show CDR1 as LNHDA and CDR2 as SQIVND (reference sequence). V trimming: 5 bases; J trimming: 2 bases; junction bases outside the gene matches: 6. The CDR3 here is CASSPSGGSQETQYF. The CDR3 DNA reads TGTGCCAGTAGTCCCAGCGGGGGGTCGCAAGAGACCCAGTACTTC.

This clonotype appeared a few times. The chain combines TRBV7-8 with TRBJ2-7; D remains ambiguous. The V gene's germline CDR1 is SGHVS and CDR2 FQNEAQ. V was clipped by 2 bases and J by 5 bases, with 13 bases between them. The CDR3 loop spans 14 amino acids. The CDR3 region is CASSLSYGLDEQYF. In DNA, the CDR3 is TGTGCCAGCAGCTTAAGTTATGGGTTGGACGAGCAGTACTTC.

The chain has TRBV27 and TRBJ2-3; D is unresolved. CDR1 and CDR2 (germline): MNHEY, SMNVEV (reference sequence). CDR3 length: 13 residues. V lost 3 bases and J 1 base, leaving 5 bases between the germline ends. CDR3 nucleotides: TGTGCCAGCAGTTTTGGTCGCACAGATACGCAGTATTTT. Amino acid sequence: CASSFGRTDTQYF.

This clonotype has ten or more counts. CDR3 in DNA: TGTGCCAGCAGCAGACCCGGGACCCTCTACGAGCAGTACTTC. Protein sequence: CASSRPGTLYEQYF. This rearrangement joins TRBV7-8 to TRBJ2-7; D possibly matches TRBD1 or TRBD2 (5 bases each). The CDR3 sequence is 14 residues long. V dropped 5 bases and J dropped 3 bases, with 14 bases sitting between them. Germline assignment: CDR1 SGHVS and CDR2 FQNEAQ.

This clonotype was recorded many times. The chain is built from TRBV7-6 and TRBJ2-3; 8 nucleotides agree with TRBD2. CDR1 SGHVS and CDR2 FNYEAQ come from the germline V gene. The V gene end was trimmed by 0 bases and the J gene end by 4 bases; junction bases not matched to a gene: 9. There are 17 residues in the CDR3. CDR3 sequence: CASSLARLAGGPDTQYF. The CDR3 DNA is TGTGCCAGCAGCTTAGCGCGTCTAGCGGGTGGACCAGATACGCAGTATTTT.

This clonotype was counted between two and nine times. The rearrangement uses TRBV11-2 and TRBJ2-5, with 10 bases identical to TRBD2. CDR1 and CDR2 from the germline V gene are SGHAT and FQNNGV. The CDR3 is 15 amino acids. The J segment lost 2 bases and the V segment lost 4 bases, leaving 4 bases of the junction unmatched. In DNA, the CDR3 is TGTGCCAGCAGCTCGGGACTAGCGTTACAAGAGACCCAGTACTTC. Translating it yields CASSSGLALQETQYF.

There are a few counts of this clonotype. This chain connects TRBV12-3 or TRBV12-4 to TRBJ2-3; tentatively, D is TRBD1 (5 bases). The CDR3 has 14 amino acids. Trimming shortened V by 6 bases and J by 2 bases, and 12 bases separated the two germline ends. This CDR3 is CASSPGATTDTQYF. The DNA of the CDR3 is TGTGCCAGCAGCCCTGGGGCTACCACAGATACGCAGTATTTT.

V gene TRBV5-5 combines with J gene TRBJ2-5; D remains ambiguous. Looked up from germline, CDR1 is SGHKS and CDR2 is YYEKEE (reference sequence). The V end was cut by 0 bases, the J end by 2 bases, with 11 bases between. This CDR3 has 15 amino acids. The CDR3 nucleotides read TGTGCCAGCAGCTTGGAGGGCAGACGTCAAGAGACCCAGTACTTC. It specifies CASSLEGRRQETQYF.

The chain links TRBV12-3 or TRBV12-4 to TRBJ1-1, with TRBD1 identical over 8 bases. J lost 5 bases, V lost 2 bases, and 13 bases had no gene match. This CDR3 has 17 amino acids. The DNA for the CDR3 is TGTGCCAGCAGTTTATTGAACAGGGGGTGGGCTAAGACTGAAGCTTTCTTT. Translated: CASSLLNRGWAKTEAFF.

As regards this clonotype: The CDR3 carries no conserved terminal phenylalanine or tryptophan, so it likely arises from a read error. DNA for the CDR3: TGTGCCAGCGGCTCCGGGACAGGGAGTTCACCCCTCCACTAT. Its protein product is CASGSGTGSSPLHY. The gene calls are TRBV27 and TRBJ1-6; 9 positions match TRBD1. CDR1 and CDR2 from the germline V gene are MNHEY and SMNVEV (reference sequence). V dropped 8 bases and J dropped 9; count of bases not matched to a gene: 8. The CDR3 spans 14 residues.

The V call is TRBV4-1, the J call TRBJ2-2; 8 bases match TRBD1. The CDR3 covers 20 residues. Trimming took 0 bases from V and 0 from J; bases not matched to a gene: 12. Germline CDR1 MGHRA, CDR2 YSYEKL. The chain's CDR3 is CASSQEGTGAGPPNTGELFF. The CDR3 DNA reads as TGCGCCAGCAGCCAAGAGGGGACAGGAGCGGGTCCGCCGAACACCGGGGAGCTGTTTTTT.

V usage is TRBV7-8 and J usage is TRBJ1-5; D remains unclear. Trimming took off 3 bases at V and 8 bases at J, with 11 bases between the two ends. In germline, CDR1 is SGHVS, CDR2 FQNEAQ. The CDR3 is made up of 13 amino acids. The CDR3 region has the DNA TGTGCCAGCAGCTTGGAGGGATTCAAGCCCCAGCATTTT. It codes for CASSLEGFKPQHF.

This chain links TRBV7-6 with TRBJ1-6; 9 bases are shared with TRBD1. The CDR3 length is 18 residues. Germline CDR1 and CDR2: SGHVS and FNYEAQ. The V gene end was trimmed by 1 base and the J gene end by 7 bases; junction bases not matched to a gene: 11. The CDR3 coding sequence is TGTGCCAGCAGCTTAGACGCCGGGACAGGGCTGGGCAATTCACCCCTCCACTTT. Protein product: CASSLDAGTGLGNSPLHF.

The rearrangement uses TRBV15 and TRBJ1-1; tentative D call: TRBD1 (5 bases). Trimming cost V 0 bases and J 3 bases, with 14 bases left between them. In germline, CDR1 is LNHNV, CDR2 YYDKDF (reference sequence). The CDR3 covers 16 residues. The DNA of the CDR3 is TGTGCCACCAGCAGAGATTTGGGGGGGTGGGACACTGAAGCTTTCTTT. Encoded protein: CATSRDLGGWDTEAFF.

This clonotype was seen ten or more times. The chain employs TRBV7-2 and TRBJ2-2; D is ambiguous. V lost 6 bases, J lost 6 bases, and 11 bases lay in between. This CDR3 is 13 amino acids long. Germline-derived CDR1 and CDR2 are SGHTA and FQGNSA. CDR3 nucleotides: TGTGCCAGCAGTCGCCTGTCTCCCGGGGAGCTGTTTTTT. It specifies CASSRLSPGELFF.

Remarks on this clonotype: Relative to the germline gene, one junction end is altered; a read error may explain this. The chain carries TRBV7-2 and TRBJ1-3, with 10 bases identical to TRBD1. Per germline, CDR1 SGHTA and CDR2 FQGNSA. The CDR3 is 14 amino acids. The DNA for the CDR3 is TGTGTCAGCAGCTCCTACGGGACAGGGGACACCATATATTTT. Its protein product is CVSSSYGTGDTIYF.

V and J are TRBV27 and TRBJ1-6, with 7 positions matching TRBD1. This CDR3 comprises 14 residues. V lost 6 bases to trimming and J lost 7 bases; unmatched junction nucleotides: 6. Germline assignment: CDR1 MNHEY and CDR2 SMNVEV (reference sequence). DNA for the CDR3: TGTGCCAGCAGCTCGGGACAGCCAAATTCACCCCTCCACTTT. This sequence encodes CASSSGQPNSPLHF.

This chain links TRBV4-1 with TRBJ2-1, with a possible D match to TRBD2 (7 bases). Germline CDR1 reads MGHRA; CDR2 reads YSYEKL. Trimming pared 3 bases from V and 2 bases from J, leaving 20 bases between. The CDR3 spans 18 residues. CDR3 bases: TGCGCCAGCAGCCACCTCCTGTTGGGCGGGGGCCCCTACAATGAGCAGTTCTTC. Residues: CASSHLLLGGGPYNEQFF.

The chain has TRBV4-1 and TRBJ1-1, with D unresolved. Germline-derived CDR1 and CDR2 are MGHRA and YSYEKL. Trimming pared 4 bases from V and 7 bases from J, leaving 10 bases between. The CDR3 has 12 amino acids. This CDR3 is CASSRGMDEAFF. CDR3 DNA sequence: TGCGCCAGCAGCCGAGGGATGGATGAAGCTTTCTTT.

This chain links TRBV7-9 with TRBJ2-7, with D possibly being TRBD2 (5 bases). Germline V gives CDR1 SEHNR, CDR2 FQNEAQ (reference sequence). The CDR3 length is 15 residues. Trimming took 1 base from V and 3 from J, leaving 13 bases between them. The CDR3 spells CASSLGAGRIYEQYV. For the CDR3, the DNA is TGTGCCAGCAGCTTAGGGGCTGGGAGAATCTACGAGCAGTACGTC.

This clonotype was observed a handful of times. CDR3 loop: CASSHDKFTEAFF. The CDR3 DNA is TGTGCCAGCAGCCATGATAAATTCACTGAAGCTTTCTTT. The chain carries TRBV7-2 and TRBJ1-1; D is undetermined. The CDR3 runs 13 residues. Germline CDR1 reads SGHTA; CDR2 reads FQGNSA. Trimming removed 5 bases from V and 4 bases from J, with 11 bases in between.

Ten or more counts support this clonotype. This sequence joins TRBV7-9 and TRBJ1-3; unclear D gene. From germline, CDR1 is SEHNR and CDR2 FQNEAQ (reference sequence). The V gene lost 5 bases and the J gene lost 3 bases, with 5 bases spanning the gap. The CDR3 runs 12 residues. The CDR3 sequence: CASSTDGNTIYF. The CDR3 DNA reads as TGTGCCAGCAGCACGGATGGAAACACCATATATTTT.